These T cell receptor beta chains were read from a single sample in a study of blood T cell repertoires in COVID-19. Produced via immunoSEQ multiplex PCR; TCRdb's table is partial and in-frame only. The sample contains approximately 200,000 clones, 75% to 85% of which appear only once. Sequences were obtained from PBMCs or T cells enriched from blood (not recorded which). The origin of the receptors is a woman aged 40 to 55 with acute COVID-19. CDR3s include the opening cysteine and the closing phenylalanine or tryptophan. D genes are given only for firm matches. Clone size appears in some rows only: once, few, many, or a class for an expanded clone.

j_gene,v_gene,abundance,d_gene,CDR3nt,CDR3aa
TRBJ1-2,TRBV2,NA,NA,TGTGCCAGCAGTGACATAGTGAGGGCGCGAGACTATGGCTACACCTTC,CASSDIVRARDYGYTF
TRBJ1-6,TRBV7-2,NA,NA,TGTGCCAGCAGCTCCCAGATGGGCTCACCCCTCCACTTT,CASSSQMGSPLHF
TRBJ1-5,TRBV25-1,NA,NA,TGTGCCAGCTGGGCTGGAGGGAAGGATCAGCCCCAGCATTTT,CASWAGGKDQPQHF
TRBJ1-2,TRBV7-2,NA,NA,TGTGCCAGCAGCCCCCCCTGGGCTCCGTATGGCTACACCTTC,CASSPPWAPYGYTF
TRBJ1-2,TRBV28,few,TRBD1,TGTGCCAGCAGTCTAACGTTACAGGGGCCGAACTATGGCTACACCTTC,CASSLTLQGPNYGYTF
TRBJ2-5,TRBV7-9,once,NA,TGTGCCAGCAGCTTATTTGGGGGCGAGACCCAGTACTTC,CASSLFGGETQYF
TRBJ2-1,TRBV7-2,NA,NA,TGTGCCAGCAGCCCGTTCAGGGCTTCGGGGCAGTTCTTC,CASSPFRASGQFF
TRBJ1-5,TRBV28,few,NA,TGTGCCAGCAGTTTTAATATCCTCGGCGGAGTACCCGATCAGCCCCAGCATTTT,CASSFNILGGVPDQPQHF
TRBJ1-5,TRBV27,NA,NA,TGTGCCAGCAGTTTTAGGGGGTTTAGCAATCAGCCCCAGCATTTT,CASSFRGFSNQPQHF
TRBJ1-1,TRBV9,NA,TRBD1,TGTGCCAGCAGCCCGACAGGGAGAGATAACACTGAAGCTTTCTTT,CASSPTGRDNTEAFF
TRBJ2-5,TRBV19,NA,NA,TGTGCCAGTAGTCAAGGCGGCGGGGCACAAGAGACCCAGTACTTC,CASSQGGGAQETQYF
TRBJ2-1,TRBV7-7,NA,TRBD2,TGTGCTAGCAGCCAGATCTCAACGGGGGGATTCAATGAGCAGTTCTTC,CASSQISTGGFNEQFF
TRBJ1-2,TRBV20-1,NA,TRBD1,TGCAGTGCTAGTTCCAGGGACAGACTATGGGGCTACACCTTC,CSASSRDRLWGYTF
TRBJ2-2,TRBV21-1,NA,NA,TGTGCCAGCAGCAAGGGCAGATACACCGGGGAGCTGTTTTTT,CASSKGRYTGELFF
TRBJ2-5,TRBV14,NA,TRBD2,TGTGCCAGCAGCGTAGGGACTAGGGCTCAAGAGACCCAGTACTTC,CASSVGTRAQETQYF
TRBJ2-2,TRBV9,NA,NA,TGTGCCAGCAGCGTAGCATCGGTCACCGGGGAGCTGTTTTTT,CASSVASVTGELFF
TRBJ1-5,TRBV28,NA,NA,TGTGCCAGCATCAAGGGGGGGGCGCAGGCTCAGCCCCAGCATTTT,CASIKGGAQAQPQHF
TRBJ1-4,TRBV7-2,NA,TRBD1,TGTGCCAGCAGCTTATCCGGGACAGTAAAACTGTTTTTT,CASSLSGTVKLFF
TRBJ1-5,TRBV6-5,NA,TRBD1,TGTGCCAGCAGTTTCGGACAGGGTACTGGGAGGCAGCATTTT,CASSFGQGTGRQHF
TRBJ1-1,TRBV6-6,NA,TRBD1,TGTGCCAGCAGGCGAGAGGGGGCGCGAATGAACACTGAAGCTTTCTTT,CASRREGARMNTEAFF
TRBJ2-1,TRBV2,NA,TRBD2,TGTGCCAGCAGGACTAGCGTAAATGAGCAGTTCTTC,CASRTSVNEQFF
TRBJ2-1,TRBV27,once,NA,TGTGCCAGCAGGTCGTTCCTGCGGGACTTCCAGTTCTTC,CASRSFLRDFQFF
TRBJ2-7,TRBV5-6,once,TRBD1,TGTGCCAGCAGCTTAGGACAGGGGTTCTACGAGCAGTACTTC,CASSLGQGFYEQYF
TRBJ1-6,TRBV5-1,NA,TRBD1,TGCGCCAGCAGCTTGTCGTCAGGGGGAGCGAAGAATTCACCCCTCCACTTT,CASSLSSGGAKNSPLHF
TRBJ1-2,TRBV28,NA,NA,TGTGCCAGCACTCTTCAGTCCCCGGGTGGCTACACCTTC,CASTLQSPGGYTF
TRBJ1-4,TRBV4-3,NA,NA,TGCGCCAGCAGGCCCAACAGGGAAGGAAAACTGTTTTTT,CASRPNREGKLFF
TRBJ2-3,TRBV2,NA,NA,TGTGCCAGCAGTAGGGGGACCACCTCCTTCACAGATACGCAGTATTTT,CASSRGTTSFTDTQYF
TRBJ2-1,TRBV11-2,NA,TRBD2,TGTGCCAGCAGCGCTAGCGGGAGGGCCCTTGAGCAGTTCTTC,CASSASGRALEQFF
TRBJ2-7,TRBV18,NA,TRBD1,TGTGCCAGCTCACCCAACCGACAGGGCTTTTCCTACGAGCAGTACTTC,CASSPNRQGFSYEQYF
TRBJ1-1,TRBV18,NA,NA,TGTGCCAGCTCACCTTTGACACCCCAGGCGGGCACTGAAGCTTTCTTT,CASSPLTPQAGTEAFF
TRBJ1-3,TRBV30,NA,TRBD1,TGTGCCTGGAGGGACAGGGACTACTCTGGAAACACCATATATTTT,CAWRDRDYSGNTIYF
TRBJ2-2,TRBV27,NA,NA,TGTGCCAGCGCGGCGGGGATTAGGAGCACCGGGGAGCTGTTTTTT,CASAAGIRSTGELFF
TRBJ1-6,TRBV10-1,NA,NA,TGCTCACAATTAGGGTACGGGCATAGAGGGGGGGGTTCACCCCTCCACTTT,CSQLGYGHRGGGSPLHF
TRBJ1-2,TRBV5-6,NA,TRBD1,TGTGCCAGCAGCTTCAGGGGGCTGAACTATGGCTACACCTTC,CASSFRGLNYGYTF
TRBJ2-3,TRBV7-3,once,TRBD2,TGTGCCAGCAGCTTAATGGCGGGGGGGCCTACAGATACGCAGTATTTT,CASSLMAGGPTDTQYF
TRBJ2-5,TRBV9,NA,NA,TGTGCCAGCAGCGTGCAGGGTATGTCAGAGACCCAGTACTTC,CASSVQGMSETQYF
TRBJ1-1,TRBV3-1/TRBV3-2,once,TRBD1,TGTGCCAGCAGCAAAACTACGGACAGGGTCGCTGAAGCTTTCTTT,CASSKTTDRVAEAFF
TRBJ2-5,TRBV28,NA,TRBD1,TGTGCCAGCAGTTTAGATGGACAGGGGGGCGCACAGACCCAGTACTTC,CASSLDGQGGAQTQYF
TRBJ2-7,TRBV3-1/TRBV3-2,NA,TRBD1,TGTGCCAGCAGCCAAGGGGTTCCCGGGACAGGCACCCGACACGAGCAGTACTTC,CASSQGVPGTGTRHEQYF
TRBJ1-4,TRBV6-5,NA,TRBD1,TGTGCCAGCAGACTGACAGGGGCAACTAATGAAAAACTGTTTTTT,CASRLTGATNEKLFF
TRBJ1-2,TRBV19,NA,TRBD1,TGTGCCAGTAGTATAGATCTCTCCAGGGGGCAAGGCTACACCTTC,CASSIDLSRGQGYTF
TRBJ2-5,TRBV6-5,NA,TRBD1,TGTGCCAGCAGTCGGACAGGGACGGTTGAGACCCAGTACTTC,CASSRTGTVETQYF
TRBJ1-6,TRBV7-8,NA,NA,TGTGCCAGCAGCCCCGGACAGTATAATTCACCCCTCCACTTT,CASSPGQYNSPLHF
TRBJ2-7,TRBV6-5,NA,TRBD1,TGTGCCAGCTGGGACAGGATACTTTACGAGCAGTACTTC,CASWDRILYEQYF
TRBJ1-2,TRBV19,many,NA,TGTGCCAGTAGTATACAGGGAAAAGATGGCTACACCTTC,CASSIQGKDGYTF